These 28 T cell receptor beta chains were all obtained from the same sample, sequenced in a study of T cell repertoires in cytomegalovirus infection. These receptors' antigens are unknown. TCRdb recomputed calls from the reads with MiXCR, one row per CDR3 protein. In the table there are fewer than 130,000 distinct CDR3 sequences, around 45% of which are singletons. The sequences come from CD8+ T cells from cultured PBMCs, collected from culture after CMV antigen stimulation. These receptors originate from a human donor in good health (CMV status not recorded). Some clones in this sample may be carry-over from other donors' samples.

The sample holds a few counts of this clonotype. V and J are TRBV12-3 or TRBV12-4 and TRBJ2-7; D is perhaps TRBD2 (5 bases). V lost 4 bases, J lost 6 bases, and 16 bases lay in between. This CDR3 is 14 amino acids long. The CDR3 reads CASSSPGKQSEQYF. CDR3 sequence (DNA): TGTGCCAGCAGTTCTCCGGGAAAGCAGTCCGAGCAGTACTTC.

In the case of this clonotype: Given a much more abundant clone one base away, this may be a read error. This chain joins TRBV20-1 and TRBJ2-7; D possibly corresponds to TRBD1 (6 bases). With 4 bases removed from V and 4 bases from J, the gap between germline ends came to 23 bases. Germline V lookup: CDR1 DFQATT, CDR2 SNEGSKA (reference sequence). The CDR3 contains 16 residues. The chain's CDR3 is CSATSRGFGPVYEQYF. In DNA, the CDR3 is TGCAGTGCTACCTCCAGGGGTTTCGGGCCGGTGTACGAGCAGTACTTC.

The chain uses TRBV7-6 and TRBJ2-3, with a possible D match to TRBD2 (7 bases). Trimming removed 1 base from V and 1 base from J, with 15 bases in between. CDR1 and CDR2 from the germline V gene are SGHVS and FNYEAQ. The CDR3 is 17 amino acids. The CDR3 loop reads CASSLGLLGGGTDTQYF. In DNA, the CDR3 is TGTGCCAGCAGCTTAGGTCTGTTAGGGGGGGGCACAGATACGCAGTATTTT.

J is TRBJ2-5 and V is TRBV2; 11 nucleotides align to TRBD1. CDR3 size: 14 residues. Germline values: CDR1 SNHLY, CDR2 FYNNEI. CDR3 nucleotides: TGTGTCGTGGCGGCGGGACAGGGGGTTGAGACCCAGTACTTC. The encoded protein is CVVAAGQGVETQYF.

This clonotype has a handful of counts. This chain uses TRBV7-2 with TRBJ2-2; tentative D call: TRBD2 (5 bases). Germline-derived CDR1 and CDR2 are SGHTA and FQGNSA. The CDR3 is 15 amino acids. V gave up 4 bases and J gave up 7 bases, with 16 bases separating them. CDR3 DNA sequence: TGTGCCAGCAGCTCCCCGGACTTGCAGCTCGGGGAGCTGTTTTTT. Residues: CASSSPDLQLGELFF.

This clonotype was observed a handful of times. This chain links TRBV4-1 with TRBJ2-5, with 10 nucleotides matching TRBD2. Losses at the gene ends were 0 bases for V and 1 base for J; bases not matched to a gene: 8. The CDR3 is 18 amino acids. Germline V gene lookup returns CDR1 MGHRA and CDR2 YSYEKL. This CDR3 reads CASSQDPSGGGPQETQYF. CDR3 bases: TGCGCCAGCAGCCAAGATCCCAGCGGGGGGGGGCCCCAAGAGACCCAGTACTTC.

This clonotype was observed a few times. The chain has TRBV27 and TRBJ1-2; D uncertain. Germline values: CDR1 MNHEY, CDR2 SMNVEV (reference sequence). This CDR3 has 16 amino acids. V lost 0 bases and J 4 bases, leaving 15 bases between the germline ends. CDR3 residues: CASSLSWQNIFYGYTF. DNA of the CDR3: TGTGCCAGCAGTTTATCGTGGCAGAACATTTTCTATGGCTACACCTTC.

In this sample, this clonotype turned up a few times. The chain recombines TRBV6-1 with TRBJ1-4; D remains unclear. The CDR3 consists of 14 residues. V dropped 3 bases and J dropped 0 bases, with 5 bases sitting between them. The germline V gene has CDR1 MNHNS and CDR2 SASEGT. CDR3 bases: TGTGCCAGCAGTGACGGTCCAACTAATGAAAAACTGTTTTTT. Protein: CASSDGPTNEKLFF.

J is TRBJ2-5 and V is TRBV10-3; D is unresolved. V was shortened by 2 bases and J by 4 bases, with 14 bases between the two germline ends. The V gene's germline CDR1 is ENHRY and CDR2 SYGVKD. The CDR3 runs 15 residues. CDR3 sequence reads: CAISEVEEIGETQYF. The CDR3 DNA sequence: TGTGCCATCAGTGAGGTTGAGGAGATAGGAGAGACCCAGTACTTC.

This clonotype was seen a handful of times. The CDR3 reads CATRGKRGALAKNIQYF. CDR3 nucleotide sequence: TGTGCCACCAGAGGGAAACGGGGGGCCCTAGCCAAAAACATTCAGTACTTC. The chain joins TRBV15 to TRBJ2-4; tentatively, D is TRBD2 (7 bases). V lost 6 bases to trimming and J lost 0 bases, with 18 bases between them. Germline V gene lookup returns CDR1 LNHNV and CDR2 YYDKDF (reference sequence). The CDR3 covers 17 residues.

This chain connects TRBV10-3 to TRBJ2-1; TRBD2 aligns across 10 bases. The length of the CDR3 is 14 residues. Germline CDR1 reads ENHRY; CDR2 reads SYGVKD. V dropped 5 bases and J dropped 4; count of bases not matched to a gene: 2. This CDR3 reads CAISSGGEYNEQFF. The CDR3 nucleotides read TGTGCCATCAGTAGCGGGGGGGAGTACAATGAGCAGTTCTTC.

CDR3 in amino acids: CASSEGTASYNEQFF. The CDR3 DNA follows: TGTGCCAGCAGTGAAGGGACGGCCTCCTACAATGAGCAGTTCTTC. The V gene is TRBV2, the J gene TRBJ2-1; no clear D. Trimming removed 1 base at V and 0 bases at J, with 7 bases between. The CDR3 is 15 residues long. Germline CDR1 is SNHLY and CDR2 is FYNNEI.

This clonotype was recorded a few times. The junction shows a germline mismatch at one end, possibly a read error. This sequence joins TRBV7-4 and TRBJ1-2, with a possible D match to TRBD1 (6 bases). This CDR3 is 14 amino acids long. CDR1 is SGHVT, CDR2 SQSDAQ, per germline. CDR3 nucleotide sequence: TGTGCCAGCAGCTTAGCCGGACAGAAGTATGGCTACACCTTT. It codes for CASSLAGQKYGYTF.

This clonotype was picked up a small number of times. The J gene is TRBJ2-5, the V gene TRBV4-1; TRBD2 matches at 7 bases. Germline lookup yields CDR1 MGHRA and CDR2 YSYEKL. The CDR3 has 14 amino acids. J lost 1 base, V lost 7 bases, and 6 bases had no gene match. CDR3 loop: CASNSGGIQETQYF. CDR3 bases: TGCGCCAGCAATTCCGGGGGGATCCAAGAGACCCAGTACTTC.

This clonotype was recorded a few times. The chain is built from TRBV27 and TRBJ2-5; D may correspond to TRBD1 or TRBD2 (5 bases each). V lost 3 bases, J lost 6 bases, and 14 bases lay in between. The CDR3 loop spans 14 amino acids. CDR1 and CDR2 (germline): MNHEY, SMNVEV (reference sequence). Here the CDR3 DNA reads TGTGCCAGCAGTTTCTCAGGGAGTCTGAAGACCCAGTACTTC. It translates to CASSFSGSLKTQYF.

The chain links TRBV4-1 to TRBJ2-3; D tentatively fits TRBD1 or TRBD2 (5 bases each). Germline V CDR1 and CDR2: MGHRA, YSYEKL. The germline V and J ends were trimmed by 4 bases and 5 bases, with 19 bases remaining between them. The CDR3 length is 16 residues. Here the CDR3 reads CASSRGPGPIGDTQYF. DNA for the CDR3: TGCGCCAGCAGCCGGGGACCGGGACCGATCGGAGATACGCAGTATTTT.

The chain employs TRBV5-6 and TRBJ1-2; no firm D call. Deletions cut 0 bases from V and 5 bases from J, with 11 bases between. The V gene's germline CDR1 is SGHDT and CDR2 YYEEEE. This CDR3 is 14 amino acids long. The CDR3 DNA sequence: TGTGCCAGCAGCTTGGAGGCAGCCATATATGGCTACACCTTC. Protein product: CASSLEAAIYGYTF.

This clonotype was picked up many times. The chain uses TRBV7-6 and TRBJ2-3; D assignment may be TRBD1 or TRBD2 (5 bases each). This CDR3 is built from 17 residues. Trimming pared 1 base from V and 3 bases from J, leaving 17 bases between. Germline V lookup: CDR1 SGHVS, CDR2 FNYEAQ. The CDR3 sequence is CASSLDSGTLGTDTQYF. The CDR3 nucleotides read TGTGCCAGCAGCTTAGATTCCGGGACCCTTGGAACAGATACGCAGTATTTT.

This chain joins TRBV20-1 and TRBJ2-5, with D possibly TRBD2 on 5 matching bases. Germline V CDR1 and CDR2: DFQATT, SNEGSKA (reference sequence). The CDR3 extends over 16 amino acids. With 0 bases removed from V and 5 bases from J, the gap between germline ends came to 19 bases. This CDR3 reads CSAREDGVDHGETQYF. In nucleotides, the CDR3 is TGCAGTGCTAGAGAGGACGGGGTGGACCACGGCGAGACCCAGTACTTC.

CDR3 coding DNA: TGTGCCAGCGGACGGGGTGAAGGGGTTGGCTGGGAGCTGTTTTTT. Protein sequence: CASGRGEGVGWELFF. V and J are TRBV12-3 or TRBV12-4 and TRBJ2-2, with D possibly called TRBD1 or TRBD2 (5 bases each). Trimming removed 8 bases from V and 9 bases from J, with 22 bases in between. The CDR3 totals 15 residues.

The rearrangement uses TRBV7-3 and TRBJ2-1, with 11 bases that match TRBD2. Germline V gives CDR1 SGHTA, CDR2 FQGTGA. The CDR3 is 14 amino acids. Trimming at V came to 6 bases and at J to 8 bases, leaving 6 bases not matched to a gene. Written as DNA, the CDR3 is TGTGCCAGCAGTATAGCGGGGGGGCTCGATGAGCAGTTCTTC. The encoded protein is CASSIAGGLDEQFF.

The table lists this clonotype with a few counts. The chain employs TRBV28 and TRBJ2-4; TRBD1 aligns across 7 bases. This CDR3 has 16 residues. The trim removed 3 bases at V and 3 bases at J, leaving 8 bases unmatched. Per the germline V gene, CDR1 is MDHEN and CDR2 is SYDVKM. The CDR3 bases are TGTGCCAGCAGTTTTAGGACAGGAACGGACAAAAACATTCAGTACTTC. Its translation is CASSFRTGTDKNIQYF.

In its sample, this clonotype was seen a few times. This chain links TRBV30 with TRBJ2-1; a weak D match, TRBD1 (5 bases). Trimming took off 0 bases at V and 4 bases at J, with 16 bases between the two ends. From germline, CDR1 is GTSNPN and CDR2 SVGIG (reference sequence). The length of the CDR3 is 16 residues. CDR3 amino acids: CAWSVQAHSPYNEQFF. The CDR3, as DNA: TGTGCCTGGAGTGTACAGGCCCACTCGCCTTACAATGAGCAGTTCTTC. Based on the CDR3 plus reference TRBV30 and TRBJ2-1, the full variable domain is SQTIHQWPATLVQPVGSPLSLECTVEGTSNPNLYWYRQAAGRGLQLLFYSVGIGQISSEVPQNLSASRPQDRQFILSSKKLLLSDSGFYLCAWSVQAHSPYNEQFFGPGTRLTVL.

The chain couples TRBV7-6 to TRBJ2-5, with 7 nucleotides matching TRBD1. The length of the CDR3 is 15 residues. V lost 3 bases, J lost 3 bases, and 7 bases stayed unmatched. The V gene's germline CDR1 is SGHVS and CDR2 FNYEAQ. CDR3 amino acids: CASSFGTGVKETQYF. The CDR3 DNA sequence: TGTGCCAGCAGCTTTGGAACAGGGGTGAAAGAGACCCAGTACTTC.

This clonotype came up a few times. This chain connects TRBV7-6 to TRBJ2-3; 13 bases fit TRBD2. Looked up from germline, CDR1 is SGHVS and CDR2 is FNYEAQ. Losses at the gene ends were 0 bases for V and 4 bases for J; bases not matched to a gene: 10. The CDR3 extends over 19 amino acids. This CDR3 reads CASSLATYGLAGAADTQYF. In DNA form, the CDR3 reads TGTGCCAGCAGCTTAGCAACCTATGGACTAGCGGGGGCTGCAGATACGCAGTATTTT.

The chain links TRBV6-5 to TRBJ2-7; a possible D gene is TRBD1 (6 bases). Germline assignment: CDR1 MNHEY and CDR2 SVGAGI. V lost 2 bases and J lost 6, with 14 bases in between. The CDR3 covers 14 residues. The CDR3 DNA follows: TGTGCCAGCAGTTACGAGCAGGGGATCTTCGAGCAGTACTTC. Translating it yields CASSYEQGIFEQYF.

There are a few counts of this clonotype. The V gene is TRBV7-9, the J gene TRBJ2-1; perhaps TRBD2 as D (6 bases). Germline V gene lookup returns CDR1 SEHNR and CDR2 FQNEAQ (reference sequence). V was pared by 5 bases and J by 10 bases, with 15 bases between. The CDR3 contains 13 residues. As DNA, the CDR3 is TGTGCCAGCAGCCCTCAGGGCGGGGTAGAGCAGTTCTTC. This encodes CASSPQGGVEQFF.

This clonotype was seen a single time. The genes are TRBV7-9 and TRBJ1-2; the match to TRBD1 covers 7 bases. V lost 5 bases and J lost 0; bases outside the gene matches: 6. This CDR3 contains 15 residues. Germline loops: CDR1 SEHNR, CDR2 FQNEAQ (reference sequence). CDR3 DNA: TGTGCCAGCAGCGCGGGACAGCTCGCTAACTATGGCTACACCTTC. It yields the protein CASSAGQLANYGYTF.